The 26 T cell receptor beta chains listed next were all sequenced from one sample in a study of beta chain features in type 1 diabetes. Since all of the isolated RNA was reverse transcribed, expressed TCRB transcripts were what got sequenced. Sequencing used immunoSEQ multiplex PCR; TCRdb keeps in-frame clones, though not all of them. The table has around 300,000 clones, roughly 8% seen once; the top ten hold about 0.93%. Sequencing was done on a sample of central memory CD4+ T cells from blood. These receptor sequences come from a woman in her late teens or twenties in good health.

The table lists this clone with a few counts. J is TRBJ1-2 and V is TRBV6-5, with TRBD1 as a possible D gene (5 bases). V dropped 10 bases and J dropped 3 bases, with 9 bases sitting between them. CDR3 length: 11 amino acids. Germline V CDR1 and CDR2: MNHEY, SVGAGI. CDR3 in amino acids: CATRQYYGYTF. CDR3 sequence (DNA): TGTGCCACCCGACAGTACTATGGCTACACCTTC.

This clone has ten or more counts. The CDR3 region is CSVHTGLGNTIYF. In DNA form, the CDR3 reads TGCAGCGTCCACACAGGGCTAGGAAACACCATATATTTT. V is TRBV29-1 and J is TRBJ1-3, with D possibly being TRBD1 (6 bases). This CDR3 comprises 13 residues. V was cut by 6 bases and J by 4 bases, with 13 bases left in between. Per the germline V gene, CDR1 is SQVTM and CDR2 is ANQGSEA.

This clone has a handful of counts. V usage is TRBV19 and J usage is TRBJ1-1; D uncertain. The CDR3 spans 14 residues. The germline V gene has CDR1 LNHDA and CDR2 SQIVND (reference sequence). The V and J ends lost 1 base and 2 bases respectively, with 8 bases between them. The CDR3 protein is CASSIAAQNTEAFF. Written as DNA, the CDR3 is TGTGCCAGTAGTATAGCGGCGCAAAACACTGAAGCTTTCTTT.

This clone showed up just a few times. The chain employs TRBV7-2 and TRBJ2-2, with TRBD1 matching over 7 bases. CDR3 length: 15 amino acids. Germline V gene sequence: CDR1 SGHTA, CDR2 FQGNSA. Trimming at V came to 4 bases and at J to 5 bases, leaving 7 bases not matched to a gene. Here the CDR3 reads CASSSGTAYTGELFF. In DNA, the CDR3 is TGTGCCAGCAGCTCCGGGACAGCGTATACCGGGGAGCTGTTTTTT.

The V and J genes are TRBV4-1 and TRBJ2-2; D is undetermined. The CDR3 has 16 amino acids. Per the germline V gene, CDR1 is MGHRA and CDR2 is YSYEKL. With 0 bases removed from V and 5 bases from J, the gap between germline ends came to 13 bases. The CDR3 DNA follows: TGCGCCAGCAGCCAAGAGCGCAGGACGAGGACCGGGGAGCTGTTTTTT. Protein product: CASSQERRTRTGELFF.

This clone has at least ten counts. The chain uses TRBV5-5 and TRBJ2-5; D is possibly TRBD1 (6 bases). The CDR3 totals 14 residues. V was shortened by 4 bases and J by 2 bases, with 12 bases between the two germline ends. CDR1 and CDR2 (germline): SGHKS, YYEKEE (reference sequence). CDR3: CASSVRTEQETQYF. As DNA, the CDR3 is TGTGCCAGCAGCGTTCGGACAGAGCAAGAGACCCAGTACTTC.

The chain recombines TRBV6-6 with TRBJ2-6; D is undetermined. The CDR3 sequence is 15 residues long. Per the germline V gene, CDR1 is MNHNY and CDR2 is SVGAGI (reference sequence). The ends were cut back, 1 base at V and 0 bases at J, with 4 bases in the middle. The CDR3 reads CASSYFNSGANVLTF. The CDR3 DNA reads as TGTGCCAGCAGTTACTTTAACTCTGGGGCCAACGTCCTGACTTTC.

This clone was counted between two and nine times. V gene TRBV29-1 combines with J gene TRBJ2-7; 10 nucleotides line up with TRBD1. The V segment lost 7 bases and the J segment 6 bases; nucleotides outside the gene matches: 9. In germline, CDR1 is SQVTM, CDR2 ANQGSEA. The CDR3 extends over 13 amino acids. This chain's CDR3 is CSARQGAGSEQYF. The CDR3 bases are TGCAGCGCCCGACAGGGGGCTGGTAGCGAGCAGTACTTC.

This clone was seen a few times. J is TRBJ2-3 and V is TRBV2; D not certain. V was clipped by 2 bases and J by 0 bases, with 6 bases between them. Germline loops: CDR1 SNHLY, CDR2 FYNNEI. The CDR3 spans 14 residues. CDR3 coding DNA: TGTGCCAGCAGTGAATCTACCAGCACAGATACGCAGTATTTT. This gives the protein CASSESTSTDTQYF.

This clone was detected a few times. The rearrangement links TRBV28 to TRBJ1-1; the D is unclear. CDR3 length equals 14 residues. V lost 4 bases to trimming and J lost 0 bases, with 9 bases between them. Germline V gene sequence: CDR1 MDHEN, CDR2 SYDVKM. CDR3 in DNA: TGTGCCAGCAGTTCGGCAGGATTGAACACTGAAGCTTTCTTT. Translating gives CASSSAGLNTEAFF.

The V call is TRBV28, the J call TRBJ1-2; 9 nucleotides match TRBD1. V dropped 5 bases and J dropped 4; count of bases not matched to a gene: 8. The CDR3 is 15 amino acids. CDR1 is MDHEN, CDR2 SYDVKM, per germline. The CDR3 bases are TGTGCCAGCAGTATAGGGACAGGGAAGCTCTATGGCTACACCTTC. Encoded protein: CASSIGTGKLYGYTF.

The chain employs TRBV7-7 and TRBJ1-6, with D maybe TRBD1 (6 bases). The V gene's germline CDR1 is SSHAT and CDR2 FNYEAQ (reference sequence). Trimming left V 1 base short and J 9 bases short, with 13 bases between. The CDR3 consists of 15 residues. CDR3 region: CASSLEPGEVSPLHF. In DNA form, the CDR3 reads TGTGCCAGCAGCTTAGAACCAGGGGAGGTTTCACCCCTCCACTTT.

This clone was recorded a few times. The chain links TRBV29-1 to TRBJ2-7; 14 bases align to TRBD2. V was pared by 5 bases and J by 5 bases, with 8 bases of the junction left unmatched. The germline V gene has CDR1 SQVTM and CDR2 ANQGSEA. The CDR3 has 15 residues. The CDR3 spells CSVTGTSGSADEQYF. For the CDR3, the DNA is TGCAGCGTTACCGGGACTAGCGGGAGTGCCGACGAGCAGTACTTC.

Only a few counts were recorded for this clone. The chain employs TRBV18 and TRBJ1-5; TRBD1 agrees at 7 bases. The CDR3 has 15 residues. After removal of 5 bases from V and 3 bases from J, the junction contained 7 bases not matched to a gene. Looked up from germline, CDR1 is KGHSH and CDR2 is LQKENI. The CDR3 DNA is TGTGCCAGCTCAGCGACAGGGAATTTCAATCAGCCCCAGCATTTT. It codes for CASSATGNFNQPQHF. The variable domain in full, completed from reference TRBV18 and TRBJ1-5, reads NAGVMQNPRHLVRRRGQEARLRCSPMKGHSHVYWYRQLPEEGLKFMVYLQKENIIDESGMPKERFSAEFPKEGPSILRIQQVVRGDSAAYFCASSATGNFNQPQHFGDGTRLSIL.

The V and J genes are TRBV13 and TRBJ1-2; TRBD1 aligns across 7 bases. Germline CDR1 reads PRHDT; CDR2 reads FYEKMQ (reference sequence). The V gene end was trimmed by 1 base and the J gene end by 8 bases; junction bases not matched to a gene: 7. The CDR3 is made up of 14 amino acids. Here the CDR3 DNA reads TGTGCCAGCAGCTTAGTGGGCAGGGGGGACGGCTACACCTTC. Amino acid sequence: CASSLVGRGDGYTF.

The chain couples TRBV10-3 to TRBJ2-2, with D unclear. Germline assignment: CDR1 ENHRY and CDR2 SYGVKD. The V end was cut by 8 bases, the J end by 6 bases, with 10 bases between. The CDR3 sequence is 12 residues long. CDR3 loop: CAIGRLAGELFF. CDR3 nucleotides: TGTGCCATCGGCCGGTTGGCCGGGGAGCTGTTTTTT.

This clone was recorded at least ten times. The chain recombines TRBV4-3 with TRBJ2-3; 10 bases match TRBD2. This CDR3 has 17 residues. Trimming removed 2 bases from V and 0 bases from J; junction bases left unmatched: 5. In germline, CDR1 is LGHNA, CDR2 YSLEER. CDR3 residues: CASSQNQLAGSTDTQYF. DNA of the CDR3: TGCGCCAGCAGCCAAAACCAACTAGCGGGGAGCACAGATACGCAGTATTTT.

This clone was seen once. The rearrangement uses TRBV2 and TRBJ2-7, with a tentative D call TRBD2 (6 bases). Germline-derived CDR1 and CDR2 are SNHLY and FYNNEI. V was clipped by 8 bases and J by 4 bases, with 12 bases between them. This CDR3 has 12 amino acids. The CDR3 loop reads CASGRNPYEQYF. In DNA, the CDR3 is TGTGCCAGCGGGAGGAACCCATACGAGCAGTACTTC.

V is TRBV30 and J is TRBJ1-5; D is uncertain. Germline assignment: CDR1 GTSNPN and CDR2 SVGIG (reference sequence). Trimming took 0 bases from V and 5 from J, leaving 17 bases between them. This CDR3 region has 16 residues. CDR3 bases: TGTGCCTGGAGTGTTCCCGGCGCCCCTGGGGATCAGCCCCAGCATTTT. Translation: CAWSVPGAPGDQPQHF. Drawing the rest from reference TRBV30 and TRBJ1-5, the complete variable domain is SQTIHQWPATLVQPVGSPLSLECTVEGTSNPNLYWYRQAAGRGLQLLFYSVGIGQISSEVPQNLSASRPQDRQFILSSKKLLLSDSGFYLCAWSVPGAPGDQPQHFGDGTRLSIL.

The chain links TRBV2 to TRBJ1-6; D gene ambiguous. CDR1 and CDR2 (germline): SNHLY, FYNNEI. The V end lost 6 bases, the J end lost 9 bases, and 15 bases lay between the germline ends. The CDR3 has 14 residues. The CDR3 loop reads CASSYRGPPSPLHF. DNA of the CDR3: TGTGCCAGCAGCTACCGGGGTCCGCCTTCACCCCTCCACTTT.

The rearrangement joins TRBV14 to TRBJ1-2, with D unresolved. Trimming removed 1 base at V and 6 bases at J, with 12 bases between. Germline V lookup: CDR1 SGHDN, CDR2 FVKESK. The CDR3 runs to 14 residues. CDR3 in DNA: TGTGCCAGCAGCCAAGCGTCTTACGGGGATGGCTACACCTTC. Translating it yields CASSQASYGDGYTF.

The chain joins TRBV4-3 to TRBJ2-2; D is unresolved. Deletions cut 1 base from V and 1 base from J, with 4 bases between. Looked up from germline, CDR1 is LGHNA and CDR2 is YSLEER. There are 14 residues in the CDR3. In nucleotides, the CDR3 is TGCGCCAGCAGCCAAGGACAGAACACCGGGGAGCTGTTTTTT. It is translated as CASSQGQNTGELFF.

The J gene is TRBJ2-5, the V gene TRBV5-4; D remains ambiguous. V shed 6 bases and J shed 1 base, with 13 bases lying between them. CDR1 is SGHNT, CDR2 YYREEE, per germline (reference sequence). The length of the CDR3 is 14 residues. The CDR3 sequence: CASNRGGSQETQYF. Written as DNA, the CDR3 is TGTGCCAGCAACAGAGGTGGATCCCAAGAGACCCAGTACTTC.

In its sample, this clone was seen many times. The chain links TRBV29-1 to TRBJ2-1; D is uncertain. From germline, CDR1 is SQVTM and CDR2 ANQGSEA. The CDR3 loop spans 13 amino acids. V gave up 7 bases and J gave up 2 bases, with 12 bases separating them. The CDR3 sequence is CSATLGAYNEQFF. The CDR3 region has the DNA TGCAGCGCCACTTTGGGTGCCTACAATGAGCAGTTCTTC.

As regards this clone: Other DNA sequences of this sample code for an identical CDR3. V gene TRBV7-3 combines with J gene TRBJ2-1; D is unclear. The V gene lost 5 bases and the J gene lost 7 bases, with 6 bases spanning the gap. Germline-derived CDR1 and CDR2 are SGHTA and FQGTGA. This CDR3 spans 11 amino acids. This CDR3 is CASSLGNEQFF. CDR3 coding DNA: TGTGCCAGCAGCCTCGGGAATGAGCAGTTCTTC.

The CDR3 DNA reads TGTGCCATCAGTGATCAAGGGAACAGGGTCGGGTCTCGGATGAACACTGAAGCTTTCTTT. Translated, it gives CAISDQGNRVGSRMNTEAFF. The J gene is TRBJ1-1, the V gene TRBV10-3; possibly TRBD1 for D (6 bases). Germline V lookup: CDR1 ENHRY, CDR2 SYGVKD. The CDR3 spans 20 residues. Trimming took off 3 bases at V and 0 bases at J, with 26 bases between the two ends.